These 13 T cell receptor beta chains originate from one sample sequenced in a study of T cells after yellow fever vaccination. TCRdb recomputed calls from the 5' RACE reads with MiXCR, one row per CDR3 protein. The sample has some 350,000 distinct CDR3 sequences; roughly 4.3% are singletons. The sequences come from PBMCs, collected 5 days after the yellow fever booster vaccination. These receptor sequences come from a man between 18 and 35 years old who received the YFV17D yellow fever vaccine.

In its sample, this clonotype was seen many times. The chain employs TRBV4-1 and TRBJ2-7; the D is unclear. V gave up 0 bases and J gave up 2 bases, with 11 bases separating them. Germline CDR1 MGHRA, CDR2 YSYEKL. The CDR3 is 15 amino acids. The CDR3 DNA is TGCGCCAGCAGCCAAGAGGGAACGGGCGCCTACGAGCAGTACTTC. It encodes CASSQEGTGAYEQYF.

The V gene is TRBV28, the J gene TRBJ2-7; 7 bases align to TRBD1. CDR3 size: 14 residues. Germline V gives CDR1 MDHEN, CDR2 SYDVKM. V shed 2 bases, J shed 2 bases, and the junction held 3 bases outside the gene matches. CDR3 sequence reads: CASSLGTVPYEQYV. Written as DNA, the CDR3 is TGTGCCAGCAGTTTAGGGACAGTACCCTACGAGCAGTACGTC.

This clonotype has ten or more counts. V usage is TRBV7-9 and J usage is TRBJ2-1, with a possible D match to TRBD2 (7 bases). The CDR3 runs to 16 residues. Germline V lookup: CDR1 SEHNR, CDR2 FQNEAQ (reference sequence). Deletions cut 6 bases from V and 10 bases from J, with 25 bases between. This CDR3 reads CASSSVEGGTSEEQFF. The CDR3 nucleotides are TGTGCCAGCAGTTCTGTAGAGGGGGGGACCTCCGAAGAGCAGTTCTTC.

This clonotype was observed at least ten times. The rearrangement joins TRBV12-3 or TRBV12-4 to TRBJ2-1; D might be TRBD2 (6 bases). Trimming left V 7 bases short and J 0 bases short, with 16 bases between. The CDR3 is made up of 16 amino acids. The DNA for the CDR3 is TGTGCCAGCAACTTAGCGGCCTTAAGCTCCTACAATGAGCAGTTCTTC. Its protein is CASNLAALSSYNEQFF.

This chain uses TRBV7-3 with TRBJ2-3; the match to TRBD2 covers 9 bases. Losses at the gene ends were 4 bases for V and 2 bases for J; bases not matched to a gene: 7. This CDR3 region has 16 residues. The germline gives CDR1 SGHTA, CDR2 FQGTGA. This CDR3 is CASSCVAGAHTDTQYF. The CDR3 region has the DNA TGTGCCAGCAGCTGCGTAGCGGGGGCCCACACAGATACGCAGTATTTT.

The V and J genes are TRBV6-1 and TRBJ2-3; tentatively, D is TRBD2 (5 bases). The V gene's germline CDR1 is MNHNS and CDR2 SASEGT. The V and J ends lost 3 bases and 10 bases respectively, with 14 bases between them. The CDR3 is 13 residues long. The DNA for the CDR3 is TGTGCCAGCAGTGAGATACTAGGAGTGGCGCAGTATTTT. It specifies CASSEILGVAQYF.

This clonotype was counted only a few times. The genes are TRBV29-1 and TRBJ2-1, with unresolved D. The CDR3 loop spans 12 amino acids. Germline V CDR1 and CDR2: SQVTM, ANQGSEA. The V and J ends lost 4 bases and 8 bases respectively, with 12 bases between them. CDR3 nucleotides: TGCAGCGTTGGGCCTCGGAGTGATGAGCAGTTCTTC. Residues: CSVGPRSDEQFF.

This clonotype occurred a few times. The rearrangement joins TRBV29-1 to TRBJ2-7; D gene unclear. CDR1 and CDR2 from the germline V gene are SQVTM and ANQGSEA. The germline V and J ends were trimmed by 2 bases and 1 base, with 9 bases remaining between them. The CDR3 covers 13 residues. The CDR3 reads CSVEPFGSYEQYF. CDR3 bases: TGCAGCGTTGAACCGTTTGGTTCCTACGAGCAGTACTTC.

This clonotype was detected many times. The rearrangement joins TRBV7-2 to TRBJ2-5; TRBD2 matches at 7 bases. The germline V gene encodes CDR1 SGHTA and CDR2 FQGNSA. The CDR3 totals 14 residues. Unmatched junction bases numbered 6, after V lost 6 bases and J lost 2 bases. CDR3 DNA: TGTGCCAGCAGTCTTCGGGGGGATCAAGAGACCCAGTACTTC. This encodes CASSLRGDQETQYF.

There are a few counts of this clonotype. The J gene is TRBJ2-2, the V gene TRBV6-5; D unresolved. CDR1 and CDR2 from the germline V gene are MNHEY and SVGAGI. V was trimmed by 6 bases and J by 2 bases, leaving 10 bases between them. The CDR3 totals 14 residues. The CDR3 spells CASRVEINTGELFF. CDR3 DNA sequence: TGTGCCAGCAGGGTGGAGATCAACACCGGGGAGCTGTTTTTT.

This clonotype was seen at least ten times. The chain joins TRBV18 to TRBJ2-6; the D is unclear. The CDR3 contains 15 residues. Germline-derived CDR1 and CDR2 are KGHSH and LQKENI. V was clipped by 2 bases and J by 0 bases, with 5 bases between them. CDR3 amino acids: CASSPGISGANVLTF. Written as DNA, the CDR3 is TGTGCCAGCTCACCAGGGATCTCTGGGGCCAACGTCCTGACTTTC.

The chain carries TRBV2 and TRBJ2-1; 9 bases agree with TRBD2. Germline V lookup: CDR1 SNHLY, CDR2 FYNNEI. The CDR3 runs to 18 residues. V gave up 6 bases and J gave up 6 bases; unmatched junction bases: 18. The DNA for the CDR3 is TGTGCCAGCAGACCATCCCGTGATGTGGGACTAGCCCGCAATGAGCAGTTCTTC. Its protein product is CASRPSRDVGLARNEQFF.

This chain connects TRBV12-3 or TRBV12-4 to TRBJ2-5; 9 bases fit TRBD1. This CDR3 contains 15 residues. The trim removed 6 bases at V and 1 base at J, leaving 6 bases unmatched. This CDR3 is CASSLDRGIQETQYF. In DNA form, the CDR3 reads TGTGCCAGCAGCTTGGACAGGGGAATCCAAGAGACCCAGTACTTC.